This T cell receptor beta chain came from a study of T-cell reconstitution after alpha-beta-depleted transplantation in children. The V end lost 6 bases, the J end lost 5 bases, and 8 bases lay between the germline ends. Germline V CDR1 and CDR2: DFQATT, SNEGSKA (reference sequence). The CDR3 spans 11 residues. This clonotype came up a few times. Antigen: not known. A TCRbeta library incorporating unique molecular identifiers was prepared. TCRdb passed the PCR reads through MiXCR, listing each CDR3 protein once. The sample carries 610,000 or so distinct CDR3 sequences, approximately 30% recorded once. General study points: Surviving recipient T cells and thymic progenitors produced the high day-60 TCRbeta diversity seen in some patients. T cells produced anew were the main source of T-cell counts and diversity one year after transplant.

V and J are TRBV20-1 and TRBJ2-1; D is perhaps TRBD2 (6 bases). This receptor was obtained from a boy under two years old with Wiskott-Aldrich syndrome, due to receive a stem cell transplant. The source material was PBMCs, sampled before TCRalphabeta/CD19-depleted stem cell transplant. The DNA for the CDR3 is TGCAGTGCCCGACTAGACAATGAGCAGTTCTTC. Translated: CSARLDNEQFF.